Given below is one TCR beta chain in context. These data are taken from a study of Ad26.COV2.S vaccination and SARS-CoV-2 variants. The CDR3 loop spans 13 amino acids. The V gene's germline CDR1 is GTSNPN and CDR2 SVGIG (reference sequence). V was pared by 0 bases and J by 6 bases, with 9 bases between. The protocol was immunoSEQ multiplex PCR, while the TCRdb copy is restricted to in-frame clones and leaves out a portion. The sample holds hundreds of thousands of clones; around 86% are singletons and the top ten take around 3.6%. As to treatment: roughly 20 received Ad26.COV2.S at low or high dose, single or two shots; roughly five received placebo; per-sample allocation not given. Sampling was done on day 63 after the first vaccine or placebo injection.

V gene TRBV30 combines with J gene TRBJ1-5; D remains ambiguous. This receptor was identified in a person aged 18-60 years who received the Ad26.COV2.S COVID-19 vaccine or a placebo. The sequencing used peripheral blood, collected in a trial of Ad26.COV2.S vaccine versus placebo. CDR3 nucleotide sequence: TGTGCCTGGAGTGTAAGGTATAGTCAGCCCCAGCATTTT. Its protein is CAWSVRYSQPQHF.